This T cell receptor (beta chain) was retrieved from a study of technical replicates of blood from a handful of donors. Trimming shortened V by 0 bases and J by 8 bases, and 5 bases separated the two germline ends. The CDR3 is 12 amino acids. The germline V gene has CDR1 MGHRA and CDR2 YSYEKL. TCRdb's copy holds only in-frame clones and misses some; the assay was immunoSEQ multiplex PCR. The table shows approximately 100,000 clones, with roughly 95% occurring only once. The chain links TRBV4-1 to TRBJ2-1, with no clear D. The sample taken for sequencing was T cells isolated from PBMCs. The sequence derives from a human donor in good health. CDR3 nucleotide sequence: TGCGCCAGCAGCCAAGATCAGGATGAGCAGTTCTTC. This gives the protein CASSQDQDEQFF.